This T cell receptor (beta chain) comes out of a study of Graves' ophthalmopathy and Graves' hyperthyroidism. Study-wide results and limits: Most expanded clonotypes from thyroid (those above 0.001 frequency) were also found in blood.

V was trimmed by 2 bases and J by 2 bases, leaving 9 bases between them. In germline, CDR1 is MDHEN, CDR2 SYDVKM. CDR3 length: 14 amino acids. For this clonotype: What it binds is not known.

The authors amplified TCR beta CDR3 regions from RNA transcripts. An opening RT-PCR round employed HTBI primers and preceded a second-round multiplex PCR. From the multiplex PCR reads, TCRdb called clonotypes with MiXCR, one entry per CDR3 protein. The repertoire holds about 220,000 distinct CDR3 sequences, with 20% to 25% as singletons. This receptor was taken from a woman in her 50s with Graves' ophthalmopathy. The chain is built from TRBV28 and TRBJ1-1; no reliable D call. Sequencing was performed on peripheral blood. In nucleotides, the CDR3 is TGTGCCAGCAGTTTAGAGGGCCTCAACACTGAAGCTTTCTTT. This encodes CASSLEGLNTEAFF.